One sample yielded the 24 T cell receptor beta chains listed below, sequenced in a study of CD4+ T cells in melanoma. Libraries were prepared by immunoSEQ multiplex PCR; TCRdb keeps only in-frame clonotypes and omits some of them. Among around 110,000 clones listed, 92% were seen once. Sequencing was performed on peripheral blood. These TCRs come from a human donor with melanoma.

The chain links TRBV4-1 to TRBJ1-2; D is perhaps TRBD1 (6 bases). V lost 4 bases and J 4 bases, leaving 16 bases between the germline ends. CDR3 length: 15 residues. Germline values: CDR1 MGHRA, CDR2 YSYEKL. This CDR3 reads CASSREGDTLYGYTF. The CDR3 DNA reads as TGCGCCAGCAGCCGCGAGGGGGACACCCTCTATGGCTACACCTTC.

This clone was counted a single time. Written as DNA, the CDR3 is TGTGCCAGCAGCTTGGGAAGGGTCCCCGGGGAGCTGTTTTTT. Translation gives CASSLGRVPGELFF. The chain recombines TRBV5-4 with TRBJ2-2, with D unresolved. V was trimmed by 0 bases and J by 6 bases, leaving 9 bases between them. The CDR3 runs 14 residues. CDR1 is SGHNT, CDR2 YYREEE, per germline (reference sequence).

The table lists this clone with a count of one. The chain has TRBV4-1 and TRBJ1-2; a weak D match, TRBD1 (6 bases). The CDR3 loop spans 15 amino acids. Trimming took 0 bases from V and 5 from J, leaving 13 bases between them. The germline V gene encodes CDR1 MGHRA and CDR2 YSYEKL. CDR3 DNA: TGCGCCAGCAGCCAAGATGGCAGGGGCCTATATGGCTACACCTTC. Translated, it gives CASSQDGRGLYGYTF.

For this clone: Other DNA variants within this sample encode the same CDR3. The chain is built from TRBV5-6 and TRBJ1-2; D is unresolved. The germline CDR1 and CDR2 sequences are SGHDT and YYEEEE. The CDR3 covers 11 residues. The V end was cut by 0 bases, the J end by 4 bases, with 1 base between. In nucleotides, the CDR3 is TGTGCCAGCAGCTTGGGCTATGGCTACACCTTC. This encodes CASSLGYGYTF.

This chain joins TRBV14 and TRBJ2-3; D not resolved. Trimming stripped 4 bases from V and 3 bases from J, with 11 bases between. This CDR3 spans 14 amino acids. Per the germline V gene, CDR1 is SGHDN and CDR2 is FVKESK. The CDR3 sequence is CASSLYPRTDTQYF. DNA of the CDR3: TGTGCCAGCAGCCTTTATCCCCGAACAGATACGCAGTATTTT.

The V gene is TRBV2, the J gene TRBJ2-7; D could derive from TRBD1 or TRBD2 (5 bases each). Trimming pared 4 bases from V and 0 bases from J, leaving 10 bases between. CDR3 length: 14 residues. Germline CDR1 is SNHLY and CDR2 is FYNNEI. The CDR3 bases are TGTGCCAGCAGTGGGGGGTTGCCCTCCTACGAGCAGTACTTC. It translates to CASSGGLPSYEQYF.

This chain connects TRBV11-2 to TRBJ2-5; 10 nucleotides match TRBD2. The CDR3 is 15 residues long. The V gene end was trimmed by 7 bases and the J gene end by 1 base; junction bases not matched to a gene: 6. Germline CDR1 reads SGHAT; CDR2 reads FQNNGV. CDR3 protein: CASIPLAGSQETQYF. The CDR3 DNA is TGTGCCAGCATCCCACTAGCGGGAAGCCAAGAGACCCAGTACTTC. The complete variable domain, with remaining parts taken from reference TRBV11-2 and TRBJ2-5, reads EAGVAQSPRYKIIEKRQSVAFWCNPISGHATLYWYQQILGQGPKLLIQFQNNGVVDDSQLPKDRFSAERLKGVDSTLKIQPAKLEDSAVYLCASIPLAGSQETQYFGPGTRLLVL.

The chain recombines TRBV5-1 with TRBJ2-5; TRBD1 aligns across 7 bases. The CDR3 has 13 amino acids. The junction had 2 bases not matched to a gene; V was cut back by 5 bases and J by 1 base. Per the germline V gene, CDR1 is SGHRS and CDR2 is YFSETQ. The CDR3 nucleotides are TGCGCCAGCAGTCGGGACAGCCAAGAGACCCAGTACTTC. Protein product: CASSRDSQETQYF.

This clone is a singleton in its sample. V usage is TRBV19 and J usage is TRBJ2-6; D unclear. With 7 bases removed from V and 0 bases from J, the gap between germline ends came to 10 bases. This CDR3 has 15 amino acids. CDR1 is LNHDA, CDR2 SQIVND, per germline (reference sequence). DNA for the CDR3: TGTGCCAGTACCCAGACGGGCTCTGGGGCCAACGTCCTGACTTTC. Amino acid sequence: CASTQTGSGANVLTF.

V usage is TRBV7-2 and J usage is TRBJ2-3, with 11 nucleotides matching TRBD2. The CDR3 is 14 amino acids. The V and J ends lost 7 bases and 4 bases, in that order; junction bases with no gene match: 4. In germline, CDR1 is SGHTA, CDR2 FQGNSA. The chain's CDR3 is CASTIAGGPDTQYF. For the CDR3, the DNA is TGTGCCAGCACCATAGCGGGGGGGCCAGATACGCAGTATTTT.

Here the CDR3 reads CSATTGGEQYF. DNA for the CDR3: TGCAGCGCCACGACAGGGGGCGAGCAGTACTTC. The chain carries TRBV29-1 and TRBJ2-7, with 9 bases identical to TRBD1. Germline V gives CDR1 SQVTM, CDR2 ANQGSEA. The V and J ends lost 7 bases and 6 bases, in that order; junction bases with no gene match: 4. This CDR3 comprises 11 residues.

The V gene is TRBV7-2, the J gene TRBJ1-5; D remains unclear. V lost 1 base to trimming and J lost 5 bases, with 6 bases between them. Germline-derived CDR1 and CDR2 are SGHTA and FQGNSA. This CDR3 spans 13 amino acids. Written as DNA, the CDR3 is TGTGCCAGCAGCTTAGGGTTAGATCAGCCCCAGCATTTT. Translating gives CASSLGLDQPQHF.

The CDR3 DNA sequence: TGTGCCAGCAGTTTATATGGGACTAGCGGGCCCGATACGCAGTATTTT. Translating gives CASSLYGTSGPDTQYF. The chain has TRBV28 and TRBJ2-3; TRBD2 matches 12 bases. Germline V lookup: CDR1 MDHEN, CDR2 SYDVKM. This CDR3 contains 16 residues. V gave up 1 base and J gave up 6 bases; unmatched junction bases: 5.

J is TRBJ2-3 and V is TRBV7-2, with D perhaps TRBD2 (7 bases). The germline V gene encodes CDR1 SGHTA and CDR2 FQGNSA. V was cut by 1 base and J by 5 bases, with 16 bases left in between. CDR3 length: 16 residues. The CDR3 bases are TGTGCCAGCAGCTTAGATGCGGGGGCGGGCGGAGATACGCAGTATTTT. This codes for CASSLDAGAGGDTQYF.

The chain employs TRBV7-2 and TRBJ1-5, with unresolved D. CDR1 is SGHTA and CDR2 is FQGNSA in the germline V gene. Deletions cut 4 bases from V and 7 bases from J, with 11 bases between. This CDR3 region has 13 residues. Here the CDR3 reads CASSSQMGQPQHF. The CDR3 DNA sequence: TGTGCCAGCAGCTCGCAAATGGGGCAGCCCCAGCATTTT.

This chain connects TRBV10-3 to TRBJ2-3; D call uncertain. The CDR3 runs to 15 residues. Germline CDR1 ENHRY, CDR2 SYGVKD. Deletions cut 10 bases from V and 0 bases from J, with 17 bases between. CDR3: CATRGTDLSTDTQYF. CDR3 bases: TGTGCCACCAGAGGCACCGACCTAAGCACAGATACGCAGTATTTT.

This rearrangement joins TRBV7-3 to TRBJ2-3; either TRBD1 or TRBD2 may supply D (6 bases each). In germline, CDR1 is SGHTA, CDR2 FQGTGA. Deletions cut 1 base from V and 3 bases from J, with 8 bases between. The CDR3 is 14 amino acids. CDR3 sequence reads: CASSLIGGTDTQYF. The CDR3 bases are TGTGCCAGCAGCTTAATAGGGGGGACAGATACGCAGTATTTT.

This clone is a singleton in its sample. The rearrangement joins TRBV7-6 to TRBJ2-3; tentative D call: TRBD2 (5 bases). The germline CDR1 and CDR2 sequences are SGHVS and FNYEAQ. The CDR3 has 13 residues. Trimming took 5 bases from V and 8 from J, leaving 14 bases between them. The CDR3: CASSIDPGGTQYF. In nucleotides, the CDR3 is TGTGCCAGCAGCATCGACCCAGGAGGTACGCAGTATTTT.

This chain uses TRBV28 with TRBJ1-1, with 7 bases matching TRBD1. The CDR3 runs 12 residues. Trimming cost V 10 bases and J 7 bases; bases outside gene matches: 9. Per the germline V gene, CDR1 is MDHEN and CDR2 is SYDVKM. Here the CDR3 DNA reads TGTGCCATAGGGCCAGGGGGGGTTGAAGCTTTCTTT. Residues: CAIGPGGVEAFF.

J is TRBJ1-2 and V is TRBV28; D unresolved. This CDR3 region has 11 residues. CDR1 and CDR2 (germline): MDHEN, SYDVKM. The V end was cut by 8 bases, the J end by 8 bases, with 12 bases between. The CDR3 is CASSDARGYTF. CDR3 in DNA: TGTGCCAGCTCCGATGCCAGGGGCTACACCTTC.

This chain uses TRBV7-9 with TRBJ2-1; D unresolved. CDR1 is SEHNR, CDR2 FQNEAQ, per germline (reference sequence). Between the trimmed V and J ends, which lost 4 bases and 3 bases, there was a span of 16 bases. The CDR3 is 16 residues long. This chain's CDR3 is CASSYRGGEYYNEQFF. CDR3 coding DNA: TGTGCCAGCAGCTATAGAGGTGGAGAATACTACAATGAGCAGTTCTTC.

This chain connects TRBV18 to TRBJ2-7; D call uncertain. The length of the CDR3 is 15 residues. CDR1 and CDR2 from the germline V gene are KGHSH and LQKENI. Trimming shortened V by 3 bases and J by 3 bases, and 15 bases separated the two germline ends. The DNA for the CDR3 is TGTGCCAGCTCACCTTCAGGACCGTTGCACTACGAGCAGTACTTC. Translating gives CASSPSGPLHYEQYF.

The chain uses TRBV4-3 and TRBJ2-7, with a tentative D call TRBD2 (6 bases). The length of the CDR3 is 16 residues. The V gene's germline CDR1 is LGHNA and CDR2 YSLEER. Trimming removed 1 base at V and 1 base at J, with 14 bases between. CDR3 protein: CASSQAVASESYEQYF. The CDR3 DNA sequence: TGCGCCAGCAGCCAAGCGGTGGCTAGCGAATCCTACGAGCAGTACTTC.

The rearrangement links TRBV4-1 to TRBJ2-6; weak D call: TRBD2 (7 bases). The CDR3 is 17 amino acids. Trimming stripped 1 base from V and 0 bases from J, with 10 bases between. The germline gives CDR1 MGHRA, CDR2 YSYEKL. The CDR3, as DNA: TGCGCCAGCAGCCAAGGGCGGGGGCTCTCTGGGGCCAACGTCCTGACTTTC. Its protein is CASSQGRGLSGANVLTF.